The 30 T cell receptor beta chains below were found in one sample sequenced in a study of patients and donors after allogeneic stem cell transplantation. TCRdb re-called the RT-PCR reads with MiXCR, one entry per CDR3 protein. This table holds approximately 200,000 distinct CDR3 sequences, 14% found once. Specimen: blood, either unsorted or a sorted T cell fraction (not recorded which). Source of these receptors: a human donor who was either an allogeneic HSCT recipient or a stem cell or donor lymphocyte infusion donor (not recorded which). It is not recorded whose cells these are; they may come from a transplant donor.

The table lists this clonotype with a few counts. V usage is TRBV6-1 and J usage is TRBJ2-1; TRBD2 matches 8 bases. Looked up from germline, CDR1 is MNHNS and CDR2 is SASEGT. The CDR3 spans 14 residues. Germline trimming cut 5 bases from V and 7 bases from J; bases unmatched to any gene: 7. The CDR3 sequence: CASSTGGPMNEQFF. Here the CDR3 DNA reads TGTGCCAGCAGTACGGGAGGGCCTATGAATGAGCAGTTCTTC.

This clonotype was seen a handful of times. This chain joins TRBV7-2 and TRBJ2-6; D ambiguous. From germline, CDR1 is SGHTA and CDR2 FQGNSA. CDR3 length: 15 residues. V lost 2 bases to trimming and J lost 1 base, with 6 bases between them. In nucleotides, the CDR3 is TGTGCCAGCAGCTTATTTATATCTGGGGCCAACGTCCTGACTTTC. Protein: CASSLFISGANVLTF.

The J gene is TRBJ1-6, the V gene TRBV20-1; D uncertain. V lost 2 bases to trimming and J lost 7 bases, with 6 bases between them. Germline V lookup: CDR1 DFQATT, CDR2 SNEGSKA (reference sequence). The CDR3 spans 12 residues. This CDR3 is CSARPPNSPLHF. The CDR3 DNA follows: TGCAGTGCTAGACCCCCCAATTCACCCCTCCACTTT.

The chain uses TRBV14 and TRBJ2-5, with D perhaps TRBD2 (5 bases). In germline, CDR1 is SGHDN, CDR2 FVKESK. The CDR3 spans 15 residues. V dropped 0 bases and J dropped 5 bases, with 13 bases sitting between them. The CDR3 loop reads CASSQDRDPRETQYF. In nucleotides, the CDR3 is TGTGCCAGCAGCCAAGACCGGGATCCAAGGGAGACCCAGTACTTC.

This clonotype was observed a few times. The chain couples TRBV15 to TRBJ2-5, with TRBD1 matching over 7 bases. Germline lookup yields CDR1 LNHNV and CDR2 YYDKDF (reference sequence). J lost 2 bases, V lost 5 bases, and 5 bases had no gene match. CDR3 length: 14 amino acids. As DNA, the CDR3 is TGTGCCACCAGCGGGACAGATCATCAAGAGACCCAGTACTTC. It yields the protein CATSGTDHQETQYF.

This clonotype was seen more than once but under ten times. The genes are TRBV18 and TRBJ1-1; no definite D call. V was trimmed by 3 bases and J by 4 bases, leaving 15 bases between them. Per germline, CDR1 KGHSH and CDR2 LQKENI. The CDR3 totals 15 residues. The CDR3 nucleotides read TGTGCCAGCTCACCCACGAGCGGGGAGGGCACTGAAGCTTTCTTT. Translation gives CASSPTSGEGTEAFF.

A few counts support this clonotype. The chain couples TRBV29-1 to TRBJ2-7; D perhaps matches TRBD2 (6 bases). CDR1 SQVTM and CDR2 ANQGSEA come from the germline V gene. The V and J ends lost 3 bases and 4 bases respectively, with 13 bases between them. The length of the CDR3 is 13 residues. The CDR3 reads CSVDGGSGYEQYF. As DNA, the CDR3 is TGCAGCGTTGATGGAGGGAGTGGTTACGAGCAGTACTTC.

This clonotype has only a few counts. The rearrangement joins TRBV20-1 to TRBJ2-5; 10 bases map to TRBD2. The CDR3 totals 17 residues. Trimming at V came to 3 bases and at J to 0 bases, leaving 10 bases not matched to a gene. From germline, CDR1 is DFQATT and CDR2 SNEGSKA (reference sequence). CDR3 loop: CSASEASGGLYQETQYF. DNA for the CDR3: TGCAGTGCTAGTGAAGCTAGCGGGGGTCTTTACCAAGAGACCCAGTACTTC.

A few counts support this clonotype. The rearrangement uses TRBV6-5 and TRBJ2-5, with D tentatively TRBD1 (7 bases). Between the trimmed V and J ends, which lost 4 bases and 5 bases, there was a span of 14 bases. This CDR3 is built from 14 residues. Germline-derived CDR1 and CDR2 are MNHEY and SVGAGI. DNA of the CDR3: TGTGCCAGCAGTTCTGCAGGGGGGACGGAGACCCAGTACTTC. Amino acids: CASSSAGGTETQYF.

This clonotype showed up just a few times. V usage is TRBV10-3 and J usage is TRBJ1-6; D is perhaps TRBD1 (6 bases). The CDR3 runs 15 residues. CDR1 and CDR2 from the germline V gene are ENHRY and SYGVKD. Between the trimmed V and J ends, which lost 2 bases and 8 bases, there was a span of 13 bases. This CDR3 reads CAISEGGRWDSPLHF. CDR3 DNA: TGTGCCATCAGTGAGGGGGGGCGTTGGGATTCACCCCTCCACTTT.

This clonotype was detected only a few times. This rearrangement joins TRBV28 to TRBJ2-7; 8 bases match TRBD2. The CDR3 has 14 amino acids. Germline-derived CDR1 and CDR2 are MDHEN and SYDVKM. With V trimmed by 4 bases and J by 3 bases, 5 bases remained unmatched. CDR3 bases: TGTGCCAGCAGTTACTTAGCGGGAATCTACGAGCAGTACTTC. Protein product: CASSYLAGIYEQYF.

This clonotype appeared many times. The chain combines TRBV5-1 with TRBJ2-5, with D perhaps TRBD2 (6 bases). Germline CDR1 SGHRS, CDR2 YFSETQ. This CDR3 has 15 residues. V lost 3 bases and J 2 bases, leaving 14 bases between the germline ends. This CDR3 is CASSSTSGEQETQYF. DNA for the CDR3: TGCGCCAGCAGCTCGACCTCGGGAGAACAAGAGACCCAGTACTTC.

This clonotype was detected a few times. The V call is TRBV5-1, the J call TRBJ2-1, with 10 nucleotides matching TRBD2. The V and J ends lost 4 bases and 5 bases, in that order; junction bases with no gene match: 6. Germline lookup yields CDR1 SGHRS and CDR2 YFSETQ. The CDR3 runs 15 residues. The CDR3 reads CASSPTSGYNNEQFF. The DNA for the CDR3 is TGCGCCAGCAGCCCGACTAGCGGGTATAACAATGAGCAGTTCTTC.

This clonotype showed up many times. The chain employs TRBV5-1 and TRBJ2-7; tentatively, D is TRBD1 (5 bases). This CDR3 has 14 residues. Trimming pared 2 bases from V and 3 bases from J, leaving 12 bases between. Germline-derived CDR1 and CDR2 are SGHRS and YFSETQ. The CDR3 loop reads CASSFTQGFYEQYF. CDR3 coding DNA: TGCGCCAGCAGCTTTACCCAGGGTTTCTACGAGCAGTACTTC.

This chain links TRBV15 with TRBJ1-2; D perhaps matches TRBD1 (6 bases). Trimming removed 0 bases at V and 4 bases at J, with 12 bases between. The germline V gene has CDR1 LNHNV and CDR2 YYDKDF (reference sequence). This CDR3 region has 15 residues. CDR3 amino acids: CATSRDRGQFYGYTF. As DNA, the CDR3 is TGTGCCACCAGCAGAGACCGAGGACAGTTCTATGGCTACACCTTC.

This clonotype was counted ten times or more. DNA for the CDR3: TGTGCCAGCAGCCAAGATTTTGGGGACAGCCCCTCTGGGGCCAACGTCCTGACTTTC. This encodes CASSQDFGDSPSGANVLTF. The chain combines TRBV4-2 with TRBJ2-6, with 7 bases lining up with TRBD1. Trimming removed 0 bases from V and 0 bases from J; junction bases left unmatched: 8. Germline CDR1 LGHNA, CDR2 YNFKEQ. The CDR3 is 19 amino acids.

The chain couples TRBV20-1 to TRBJ2-1; perhaps TRBD2 as D (5 bases). CDR3 size: 12 residues. The V gene lost 5 bases and the J gene lost 3 bases, with 8 bases spanning the gap. Germline CDR1 is DFQATT and CDR2 is SNEGSKA (reference sequence). CDR3 nucleotides: TGCAGTGCTGAGGGAAGCTACAATGAGCAGTTCTTC. This codes for CSAEGSYNEQFF.

This clonotype was seen at least ten times. The genes are TRBV11-2 and TRBJ1-3, with D unresolved. CDR1 and CDR2 (germline): SGHAT, FQNNGV. The CDR3 is 13 amino acids. V lost 0 bases, J lost 5 bases, and 5 bases lay in between. CDR3 protein: CASSLDGRNTIYF. The CDR3 DNA is TGTGCCAGCAGCTTAGATGGGCGAAACACCATATATTTT. Using reference TRBV11-2 and TRBJ1-3 for the parts outside the CDR3, the full variable domain is EAGVAQSPRYKIIEKRQSVAFWCNPISGHATLYWYQQILGQGPKLLIQFQNNGVVDDSQLPKDRFSAERLKGVDSTLKIQPAKLEDSAVYLCASSLDGRNTIYFGEGSWLTVV.

This clonotype was detected ten times or more. The chain combines TRBV12-3 or TRBV12-4 with TRBJ1-5, with 8 bases that match TRBD1. Trimming took 9 bases from V and 6 from J; bases not matched to a gene: 7. This CDR3 region has 13 residues. The chain's CDR3 is CASLDRAVQPQHF. DNA for the CDR3: TGTGCCAGTCTGGACAGGGCGGTTCAGCCCCAGCATTTT.

This clonotype was seen repeatedly, ten times or more. The rearrangement uses TRBV5-1 and TRBJ2-2; TRBD2 agrees at 9 bases. Germline lookup yields CDR1 SGHRS and CDR2 YFSETQ. J lost 3 bases, V lost 6 bases, and 9 bases had no gene match. The CDR3 consists of 16 residues. The CDR3 sequence: CASKEIAGEHTGELFF. CDR3 sequence (DNA): TGCGCCAGCAAGGAAATAGCGGGAGAACACACCGGGGAGCTGTTTTTT.

This clonotype has only a few counts. The chain uses TRBV5-1 and TRBJ1-5; D not resolved. The CDR3 loop spans 15 amino acids. CDR1 and CDR2 (germline): SGHRS, YFSETQ. Between the trimmed V and J ends, which lost 4 bases and 5 bases, there was a span of 16 bases. CDR3 nucleotides: TGCGCCAGCAGCCGCCATGGGGAATCGGATCAGCCCCAGCATTTT. Translated, it gives CASSRHGESDQPQHF.

This clonotype has ten or more counts. This chain joins TRBV12-3 or TRBV12-4 and TRBJ2-3; 9 bases align to TRBD2. This CDR3 spans 14 amino acids. With 11 bases clipped from V and 5 bases from J, the junction kept 11 bases outside the gene matches. CDR3: CAWGTDSGRDTQYF. The CDR3 coding sequence is TGTGCCTGGGGCACTGATAGCGGGAGAGATACGCAGTATTTT.

The rearrangement uses TRBV6-4 and TRBJ2-3, with 9 bases that match TRBD1. Germline V gene sequence: CDR1 MRHNA, CDR2 SNTAGT. J lost 2 bases, V lost 6 bases, and 9 bases had no gene match. The CDR3 is 16 residues long. The CDR3 nucleotides are TGTGCCAGCAGCCCGACCGGGACAGGGTTCACAGATACGCAGTATTTT. Protein: CASSPTGTGFTDTQYF.

There are many counts of this clonotype. The chain recombines TRBV29-1 with TRBJ2-2; possibly TRBD1 for D (6 bases). Germline CDR1 reads SQVTM; CDR2 reads ANQGSEA. There are 16 residues in the CDR3. The V and J ends lost 4 bases and 5 bases respectively, with 20 bases between them. This CDR3 is CSVAPQGRGGTGELFF. CDR3 in DNA: TGCAGCGTTGCCCCCCAAGGCAGGGGTGGTACCGGGGAGCTGTTTTTT.

Only a few counts were recorded for this clonotype. This chain joins TRBV11-1 and TRBJ2-1; 9 nucleotides line up with TRBD1. The CDR3 has 17 residues. V trimming: 6 bases; J trimming: 0 bases; junction bases outside the gene matches: 9. Germline values: CDR1 SGHAT, CDR2 FQDESV (reference sequence). Written as DNA, the CDR3 is TGTGCCAGCAGAGGACAGGGGACCGAGAGCTCCTACAATGAGCAGTTCTTC. Translating gives CASRGQGTESSYNEQFF.

At least ten counts were recorded for this clonotype. The chain is built from TRBV5-1 and TRBJ2-7; the D gene is possibly TRBD1 (6 bases). Between the trimmed V and J ends, which lost 2 bases and 5 bases, there was a span of 14 bases. Germline V gene lookup returns CDR1 SGHRS and CDR2 YFSETQ. This CDR3 spans 14 amino acids. The CDR3 DNA reads TGCGCCAGCAGCTTCCAGGATCCAGGGGACGAGCAGTACTTC. Its translation: CASSFQDPGDEQYF.

V is TRBV6-5 and J is TRBJ2-3; D not resolved. Trimming took off 2 bases at V and 6 bases at J, with 12 bases between the two ends. The germline CDR1 and CDR2 sequences are MNHEY and SVGAGI. CDR3 size: 14 residues. CDR3 DNA: TGTGCCAGCAGTTACCTCCGGGTTCGGGATACGCAGTATTTT. This gives the protein CASSYLRVRDTQYF.

There are a few counts of this clonotype. The chain carries TRBV7-6 and TRBJ2-3; a possible D gene is TRBD1 (6 bases). V was trimmed by 5 bases and J by 5 bases, leaving 17 bases between them. CDR1 is SGHVS and CDR2 is FNYEAQ in the germline V gene. The CDR3 runs 15 residues. The CDR3 here is CASSQLSGDGDTQYF. The CDR3 DNA reads TGTGCCAGCAGCCAATTGTCAGGGGACGGAGATACGCAGTATTTT.

The V call is TRBV28, the J call TRBJ2-2; D may be TRBD2 (6 bases). V was clipped by 5 bases and J by 6 bases, with 16 bases between them. The CDR3 runs 15 residues. From germline, CDR1 is MDHEN and CDR2 SYDVKM. CDR3 in amino acids: CASSSFTSRSGELFF. DNA of the CDR3: TGTGCCAGCAGTAGTTTTACTAGCAGGTCCGGGGAGCTGTTTTTT.

The sample holds a few counts of this clonotype. The rearrangement uses TRBV24-1 and TRBJ2-5, with TRBD1 identical over 7 bases. This CDR3 is 13 amino acids long. V gave up 5 bases and J gave up 7 bases; unmatched junction bases: 6. Germline CDR1 is KGHDR and CDR2 is SFDVKD. The CDR3 region has the DNA TGTGCCACCAGTGTGAGTCGGACAGGGACCCAGTACTTC. Protein product: CATSVSRTGTQYF.